The entry below describes one TCR beta chain. Its antigen is not identified. Generated by immunoSEQ multiplex PCR, the TCRdb table keeps only in-frame clones and is missing some. The table includes roughly 93,000 clones, roughly 90% detected once. The data belong to a study of T cell responses to AZD1222 COVID-19 vaccine. Study results and caveats: There were repertoire samples only from the period after the peak T cell response.

V was trimmed by 6 bases and J by 9 bases, leaving 20 bases between them. Germline CDR1 SGHTA, CDR2 FQGNSA. CDR3 length: 15 amino acids. This TCR was recovered from an adult in good health. This rearrangement joins TRBV7-2 to TRBJ2-2; TRBD1 or TRBD2 may be the D gene (6 bases each). This specimen consisted of peripheral blood, obtained on day 0 of MenACWY control vaccination. CDR3 bases: TGTGCCAGCAGACCGGACTATGGGGGGCCCTGGGAGCTGTTTTTT. This gives the protein CASRPDYGGPWELFF.